The rows below give T cell receptor beta chains drawn from one sample of a study of neurological immune-mediated disorders. TCRdb reprocessed the 5' RACE reads with MiXCR, giving one entry per CDR3 protein. The table has 25,000 to 35,000 distinct CDR3 sequences, around 15% seen once; the top ten hold less than 35%. Sequenced: PBMCs. These TCRs come from a man aged 65 to 85 in good health. The CDR3 runs from the conserved cysteine through the conserved F or W. The D gene is left open where the match is weak. Clone size is stated in some rows and not others, as once, few, many or a class when expanded.

clone_size cdr3_length j_call v_call d_call cdr3_nt cdr3_aa
NA 17 TRBJ2-2 TRBV9 TRBD2 TGTGCCAGCAGTGTAGAAGCGGGAGTGCCTGGAACCGGGGAGCTGTTTTTT CASSVEAGVPGTGELFF
once 15 TRBJ2-7 TRBV29-1 TRBD1 TGCAGCGCCCGTACCGGGACAGCCCTCCCCTACGAGCAGTACTTC CSARTGTALPYEQYF
many 16 TRBJ2-3 TRBV5-1 TRBD1 TGCGCCAGCAGCTTGGGGTTAGGGGGCAGCACAGATACGCAGTATTTT CASSLGLGGSTDTQYF
many 17 TRBJ2-2 TRBV24-1 NA TGTGCCACCAGTGATTTTGCGGGGTCGGCGAACACCGGGGAGCTGTTTTTT CATSDFAGSANTGELFF
many 17 TRBJ1-6 TRBV5-6 NA TGTGCCAGCAGCTTGATGGGGGGGCTGGTTGCTAATTCACCCCTCCACTTT CASSLMGGLVANSPLHF
many 12 TRBJ2-2 TRBV4-3 NA TGCGCCAGCAGCCAAGATGCCGGGGAGCTGTTTTTT CASSQDAGELFF
many 11 TRBJ2-2 TRBV6-2/TRBV6-3 NA TGTGCCAGCAGCATCACCGGGGAGCTGTTTTTT CASSITGELFF
NA 13 TRBJ1-1 TRBV30 NA TGTGCCTGGAGTGGCGGAGCCAGGATTGAAGCTTTCTTT CAWSGGARIEAFF
many 13 TRBJ2-2 TRBV6-5 NA TGTGCCAGCAGTTACTCGAATACCGGGGAGCTGTTTTTT CASSYSNTGELFF
many 14 TRBJ2-7 TRBV2 TRBD2 TGTGCCAGCAGTGTTAGCGGGGGCTCCTACGAGCAGTACTTC CASSVSGGSYEQYF
many 14 TRBJ2-7 TRBV24-1 NA TGTGCCACGCAGGGGGACTCAACCGATTACGAGCAGTACTTC CATQGDSTDYEQYF
many 14 TRBJ1-1 TRBV10-3 TRBD1 TGTGCCATCAGTGAATCCGGGACAGGGACTGAAGCTTTCTTT CAISESGTGTEAFF
many 16 TRBJ2-4 TRBV20-1 NA TGCAGTGCCAAGGCTTTAACGGACAGCTACAAAAACATTCAGTACTTC CSAKALTDSYKNIQYF
many 13 TRBJ1-2 TRBV5-1 NA TGCGCCAGCAGCTTGTTTACGGACTATGGCTACACCTTC CASSLFTDYGYTF
NA 14 TRBJ2-7 TRBV5-1 NA TGCGCCAGCAGCTTGGTACAGGGCCTCAACGAGCATTACTTC CASSLVQGLNEHYF
many 16 TRBJ2-1 TRBV20-1 TRBD2 TGCAGTGCTAGAGTTGGAAGCGGGGGGGCCTACAATGAGCAGTTCTTC CSARVGSGGAYNEQFF
NA 15 TRBJ2-3 TRBV5-5 TRBD1 TGTGCCAGCAGCTTAGACAGGGGACGCACAGATACGCAGTATTTT CASSLDRGRTDTQYF
many 13 TRBJ1-6 TRBV3-1 TRBD1 TGTGCCAGCAGCCTTACCCCAGGGACAGGGGCAGACTTT CASSLTPGTGADF
many 14 TRBJ2-7 TRBV12-3/TRBV12-4 NA TGTGCCAGCAGTTTAGCGGAGGCAACCTACGAGCAGTACTTC CASSLAEATYEQYF
NA 13 TRBJ2-5 TRBV9 NA TGTGCCAGCAGCGTAGGTTTCCAAGAGACCCAGTACTTC CASSVGFQETQYF
many 16 TRBJ2-3 TRBV12-3/TRBV12-4 NA TGTGCCAGCAGTTTAGGGCAGCCGGATGGCACAGATACGCAGTATTTT CASSLGQPDGTDTQYF
many 14 TRBJ2-1 TRBV30 NA TGTGCCTGGAATCGGGGGTCCTCCTACAATGAGCAGTTCTTC CAWNRGSSYNEQFF
many 13 TRBJ2-7 TRBV29-1 NA TGCAGCGTTCGCGTGCAGGGGCCTTACGAGCAGTACTTC CSVRVQGPYEQYF
many 15 TRBJ1-1 TRBV7-2 TRBD1 TGTGCCAGCAGCTCTAGACAGGGGGCGGGCACTGAAGCTTTCTTT CASSSRQGAGTEAFF
many 12 TRBJ1-1 TRBV11-3 NA TGTGCCAGCAGCCTGACAGACTCCGAAGCTTTCTTT CASSLTDSEAFF
many 15 TRBJ2-7 TRBV15 TRBD1 TGTGCCACCAGCGCGGGACAGGGGGCTACCTACGAGCAGTACTTC CATSAGQGATYEQYF
many 13 TRBJ2-2 TRBV28 NA TGTGCCAGCAGTATCAGGGGAACCGGGGAGCTGTTTTTT CASSIRGTGELFF
many 15 TRBJ2-1 TRBV7-3 TRBD2 TGTGCCAGCAGCTCACTAGCGGGGGGGCCCAATGAGCAGTTCTTC CASSSLAGGPNEQFF